Below, one TCR beta chain is given with its context. These data come from a study of blood T cell repertoires in COVID-19. On the study more broadly: Samples of COVID-19 (acute and convalescent) were obtained from the United States, Italy and Spain. In each case, the material was cDNA or gDNA derived from T cells, B-cell-depleted T cells, or PBMCs.

V lost 2 bases to trimming and J lost 7 bases; unmatched junction nucleotides: 4. CDR3 length: 14 residues. Looked up from germline, CDR1 is SGHRS and CDR2 is YFSETQ. In the study's own analysis: Reference gene primer amplification gave estimated nucleated cell counts. Libraries were prepared by immunoSEQ multiplex PCR; TCRdb keeps only in-frame clonotypes and omits some of them. V and J calls and clone size come straight from that table; D and trimming were deduced from the DNA. Among roughly 670,000 clones listed, approximately 90% were seen once. Sequenced sample: peripheral blood. The receptor's source is a woman under 30 with acute or convalescent COVID-19. J is TRBJ2-3 and V is TRBV5-1; TRBD2 matches 10 bases. The CDR3 bases are TGCGCCAGCAGCTTAGCGGGGGGGCAATATACGCAGTATTTT. It translates to CASSLAGGQYTQYF. Supplemented by reference TRBV5-1 and TRBJ2-3, the full variable domain reads KAGVTQTPRYLIKTRGQQVTLSCSPISGHRSVSWYQQTPGQGLQFLFEYFSETQRNKGNFPGRFSGRQFSNSRSEMNVSTLELGDSALYLCASSLAGGQYTQYFGPGTRLTVL.